This TCR beta chain was observed in a study of identical twins (dated by TCRdb to 2016 to 2018). Background for the entire study: The study deep-sequenced TCR alpha and beta repertoires from monozygotic twins, unrelated adults of various ages and cord blood to test whether fetal clonotypes persist. To rule out contamination, the twin experiments were replicated at different times with different library preparation protocols.

This clonotype was detected many times. The antigen it recognizes is unknown. No much larger clone exists at a distance of one base, and base qualities are not known. Every donor in the study was a healthy Caucasian. Three unrelated non-twin adults were additionally sequenced: a male aged 18 to 29, a male aged 50 to 60 and a female aged 50 to 60. Miltenyi CD45RO+ enrichment and human naive T-cell isolation kits were used to isolate memory (CD45RO+) and naive T cells from PBMC. CDR1 is given as SQVTM and CDR2 as ANQGSEA, both from the germline V gene. Counted from cysteine to phenylalanine, this CDR3 has 13 amino acids. Of the read, only the CDR3 DNA is kept; its 39 bases are in frame from base 1. Compared with germline, V lacks 8 bases and J lacks 1 base; bases without a gene match: 4. Study-wide conclusions, independent of this receptor: The excess sharing between twins in beta out-of-frame sequences was weaker because fewer shared sequences reduced the signal-to-noise ratio. Out-of-frame TCR alpha sharing in monozygotic twins was systematically underestimated by recombination models, whereas sharing between unrelated individuals was in agreement with the recombination models. Invariant T cells such as MAIT and iNKT could partly confound zero-insertion analyses, although diverse VJ usage argued against such confounding for most clonotypes. Out-of-frame TCR alpha sequences shared between twins showed an excess of low generation-probability sequences compared with coincidental sharing between unrelated individuals. Fewer insertions were carried by abundant cord blood beta clonotypes, a similar but weaker trend appeared in young adult naive repertoires, and no such trend appeared in memory repertoires. Because the same donors could not be followed over many years, conclusions were based on cross-sectional statistical analysis.

Library method: 5' RACE. For sequencing, an Illumina HiSeq 2000 was employed. A universal primer binding site was added through template switching, and the final cDNA carried a unique molecular identifier so that TCR cDNA molecules could be counted accurately. Specific primers in the conserved constant-segment region were used to synthesize first-strand cDNA for the TCR alpha and beta chains. To control for contamination, every cDNA library was double barcoded, receiving both a SMART-Mk sample barcode and Illumina barcodes. TruSeq adapter sequences, together with Illumina sample barcodes, were added in two successive PCR steps. The TCR alpha and beta cDNA libraries were sequenced on the Illumina HiSeq platform using custom primers. On the authors' methods: Unique molecular identifiers were extracted from raw reads with MiGEC, and CDR3 positions were determined with MiXCR. Recombination models were inferred per individual with the repgenHMM and IGoR tools using an EM algorithm. The analysis of shared clonotypes was done with the tcR package in R, with sharing normalized by the product of cloneset sizes. Out-of-frame nonproductive sequences were analyzed to study raw recombination free of thymic and clonal selection effects. The public reads were reanalyzed by TCRdb: fastp trimming at Q25, MiXCR alignment, in-frame beta chains only. Every CDR3 protein is listed once, alongside the most common genes and DNA of its rows. Clone size and V and J calls follow TCRdb, not the original study. The sample data list approximately 670,000 distinct CDR3 sequences, and 6.1% of these were observed just once. Around 1.9% of the sample is in the top ten clones.

Sequenced: naive T cells sorted from blood. In light of the paper, this sample's cell subset or site label describes: cells isolated with a human naive T-cell isolation kit. This TCR derives from a young man in good health. The rearrangement joined TRBV29-1 to TRBJ2-3; the central 9 bases match TRBD2. The DNA reads as follows: TGCAGCACAATAGCGGGAGGCACAGATACGCAGTATTTT. Translated, this is CSTIAGGTDTQYF.